The 25 T cell receptor beta chains given below trace back to one sample, sequenced in a study of T cells after posttransplantation cyclophosphamide. The method was immunoSEQ multiplex PCR; TCRdb's version includes in-frame clones alone and lacks a portion of them. The sample consists of roughly 6,600 clones, about 98% of them appearing once. The sample comprised naive CD8+ T cells sorted from PBMCs. The source of these receptors is a woman in her 30s in good health and a related stem cell transplant donor.

The chain combines TRBV29-1 with TRBJ1-1; D unresolved. V lost 8 bases, J lost 3 bases, and 16 bases lay in between. The length of the CDR3 is 13 residues. CDR1 is SQVTM, CDR2 ANQGSEA, per germline. In DNA, the CDR3 is TGCAGCCCCAGGAGGCTCTCGGACACTGAAGCTTTCTTT. This translates into CSPRRLSDTEAFF. Based on the CDR3 plus reference TRBV29-1 and TRBJ1-1, the full variable domain is SAVISQKPSRDICQRGTSLTIQCQVDSQVTMMFWYRQQPGQSLTLIATANQGSEATYESGFVIDKFPISRPNLTFSTLTVSNMSPEDSSIYLCSPRRLSDTEAFFGQGTRLTVV.

The CDR3 bases are TGTGCCAGCAGTGGACCGGGACTAGCGGAAAATGAGCAGTTCTTC. This sequence encodes CASSGPGLAENEQFF. The chain uses TRBV7-9 and TRBJ2-1, with 11 nucleotides matching TRBD2. The V segment lost 6 bases and the J segment 7 bases; nucleotides outside the gene matches: 8. Germline V lookup: CDR1 SEHNR, CDR2 FQNEAQ (reference sequence). The CDR3 covers 15 residues.

The J gene is TRBJ2-5, the V gene TRBV27; 7 bases are a match to TRBD1. This CDR3 is 13 amino acids long. Germline CDR1 reads MNHEY; CDR2 reads SMNVEV (reference sequence). V lost 4 bases, J lost 2 bases, and 1 base stayed unmatched. CDR3 in DNA: TGTGCCAGCAGTTCGACAGGGCAAGAGACCCAGTACTTC. This gives the protein CASSSTGQETQYF.

This chain links TRBV10-3 with TRBJ2-7; TRBD1 is a possible D gene (6 bases). The CDR3 has 11 amino acids. Per germline, CDR1 ENHRY and CDR2 SYGVKD. Trimming removed 10 bases at V and 5 bases at J, with 12 bases between. The CDR3: CATLDSNEQYF. The DNA of the CDR3 is TGTGCCACCCTGGACAGTAACGAGCAGTACTTC.

The V gene is TRBV29-1, the J gene TRBJ1-2, with D possibly being TRBD1 (5 bases). Trimming took off 3 bases at V and 4 bases at J, with 12 bases between the two ends. The germline CDR1 and CDR2 sequences are SQVTM and ANQGSEA. The CDR3 contains 13 residues. The CDR3 spells CSVDQGNLYGYTF. CDR3 DNA: TGCAGCGTTGATCAGGGCAACCTCTATGGCTACACCTTC.

This rearrangement joins TRBV4-3 to TRBJ2-1; D unclear. Germline CDR1 is LGHNA and CDR2 is YSLEER. The CDR3 spans 15 residues. Trimming stripped 0 bases from V and 2 bases from J, with 8 bases between. CDR3 loop: CASSQDSSAYNEQFF. In DNA, the CDR3 is TGCGCCAGCAGCCAAGACAGTTCCGCCTACAATGAGCAGTTCTTC.

The chain has TRBV5-1 and TRBJ1-2; TRBD1 aligns across 11 bases. Germline CDR1 reads SGHRS; CDR2 reads YFSETQ. This CDR3 is 15 amino acids long. After removal of 2 bases from V and 4 bases from J, the junction contained 4 bases not matched to a gene. The CDR3 protein is CASSLGQGASYGYTF. As DNA, the CDR3 is TGCGCCAGCAGCTTAGGACAGGGGGCGTCCTATGGCTACACCTTC.

The chain joins TRBV4-1 to TRBJ2-1; 12 bases map to TRBD2. Germline CDR1 reads MGHRA; CDR2 reads YSYEKL. The CDR3 has 19 amino acids. After removal of 5 bases from V and 4 bases from J, the junction contained 15 bases not matched to a gene. The CDR3 region has the DNA TGCGCCAGCAGCTCACCCGGGGGGACCGGGACTAGCGGGTACAATGAGCAGTTCTTC. Its protein product is CASSSPGGTGTSGYNEQFF.

The V call is TRBV27, the J call TRBJ1-5, with no clear D. V was pared by 0 bases and J by 0 bases, with 9 bases between. This CDR3 is 16 amino acids long. Germline V gene sequence: CDR1 MNHEY, CDR2 SMNVEV (reference sequence). The CDR3 DNA reads as TGTGCCAGCAGTTTATCCGTCGGGGATAGCAATCAGCCCCAGCATTTT. Protein: CASSLSVGDSNQPQHF.

V is TRBV5-6 and J is TRBJ1-1, with a possible D match to TRBD1 (5 bases). The germline CDR1 and CDR2 sequences are SGHDT and YYEEEE. V was shortened by 3 bases and J by 4 bases, with 19 bases between the two germline ends. The CDR3 totals 16 residues. CDR3 bases: TGTGCCAGCAGCTCAAAACCCAGGGTATCTCTCACTGAAGCTTTCTTT. It encodes CASSSKPRVSLTEAFF. Based on the CDR3 plus reference TRBV5-6 and TRBJ1-1, the full variable domain is DAGVTQSPTHLIKTRGQQVTLRCSPKSGHDTVSWYQQALGQGPQFIFQYYEEEERQRGNFPDRFSGHQFPNYSSELNVNALLLGDSALYLCASSSKPRVSLTEAFFGQGTRLTVV.

The chain links TRBV7-9 to TRBJ2-5; 9 nucleotides match TRBD2. With V trimmed by 1 base and J by 3 bases, 6 bases remained unmatched. This CDR3 region has 16 residues. Germline V gene sequence: CDR1 SEHNR, CDR2 FQNEAQ (reference sequence). The CDR3 loop reads CASSLVAASGEETQYF. DNA for the CDR3: TGTGCCAGCAGCTTAGTGGCGGCTAGCGGGGAAGAGACCCAGTACTTC.

The chain is built from TRBV12-5 and TRBJ2-7; 8 bases fit TRBD1. There are 15 residues in the CDR3. Germline-derived CDR1 and CDR2 are LGHNT and FRNRAP. Trimming removed 1 base from V and 3 bases from J; junction bases left unmatched: 5. CDR3 sequence (DNA): TGTGCTAGTGGTTTGGGGGGACAGGTCCTCTACGAGCAGTACTTC. It codes for CASGLGGQVLYEQYF. Based on the CDR3 plus reference TRBV12-5 and TRBJ2-7, the full variable domain is DARVTQTPRHKVTEMGQEVTMRCQPILGHNTVFWYRQTMMQGLELLAYFRNRAPLDDSGMPKDRFSAEMPDATLATLKIQPSEPRDSAVYFCASGLGGQVLYEQYFGPGTRLTVT.

This chain links TRBV4-3 with TRBJ2-7; perhaps TRBD1 as D (6 bases). CDR1 is LGHNA, CDR2 YSLEER, per germline. The CDR3 is 15 residues long. Trimming pared 4 bases from V and 4 bases from J, leaving 17 bases between. The CDR3 here is CASSRTRDTVYEQYF. As DNA, the CDR3 is TGCGCCAGCAGCCGAACTAGGGACACCGTATACGAGCAGTACTTC.

V and J are TRBV28 and TRBJ2-3; D possibly corresponds to TRBD1 (5 bases). The CDR3 runs 18 residues. CDR1 and CDR2 from the germline V gene are MDHEN and SYDVKM. Trimming cost V 3 bases and J 4 bases, with 23 bases left between them. The CDR3 DNA sequence: TGTGCCAGCAGTTTTCGGCTCCAGACAGCTCCCAGTTCAGATACGCAGTATTTT. Its translation is CASSFRLQTAPSSDTQYF.

The rearrangement uses TRBV19 and TRBJ1-4; 8 bases agree with TRBD1. The germline gives CDR1 LNHDA, CDR2 SQIVND (reference sequence). After removal of 4 bases from V and 1 base from J, the junction contained 14 bases not matched to a gene. CDR3 size: 19 residues. The CDR3 protein is CASSRNDRGIKLTNEKLFF. CDR3 nucleotides: TGTGCCAGTAGTAGGAACGACAGGGGAATTAAGTTAACTAATGAAAAACTGTTTTTT.

J is TRBJ1-1 and V is TRBV9; possible D gene TRBD1, 5 bases. Trimming took off 1 base at V and 4 bases at J, with 5 bases between the two ends. CDR1 and CDR2 (germline): SGDLS, YYNGEE. This CDR3 contains 12 residues. The DNA of the CDR3 is TGTGCCAGCAGCGTACAGGGCACTGAAGCTTTCTTT. This codes for CASSVQGTEAFF.

The gene calls are TRBV4-2 and TRBJ1-2; no reliable D call. The CDR3 consists of 13 residues. V was shortened by 1 base and J by 4 bases, with 7 bases between the two germline ends. Germline assignment: CDR1 LGHNA and CDR2 YNFKEQ. The CDR3 sequence is CASSQASGYGYTF. CDR3 in DNA: TGTGCCAGCAGCCAAGCTTCAGGCTATGGCTACACCTTC.

This sequence joins TRBV7-9 and TRBJ1-1; TRBD1 might be the D (5 bases). The CDR3 is 13 residues long. Germline assignment: CDR1 SEHNR and CDR2 FQNEAQ (reference sequence). Trimming removed 6 bases at V and 7 bases at J, with 15 bases between. The chain's CDR3 is CASSPTGEDEAFF. CDR3 coding DNA: TGTGCCAGCAGTCCGACGGGGGAAGATGAAGCTTTCTTT.

The V and J genes are TRBV4-2 and TRBJ2-7, with a possible D match to TRBD1 (6 bases). CDR3 size: 15 residues. Between the trimmed V and J ends, which lost 1 base and 2 bases, there was a span of 12 bases. CDR1 and CDR2 from the germline V gene are LGHNA and YNFKEQ. The CDR3 bases are TGTGCCAGCAGCCAAGGGCCAGGGGATACCTACGAGCAGTACTTC. It translates to CASSQGPGDTYEQYF.

This chain uses TRBV11-1 with TRBJ1-2; TRBD1 agrees at 11 bases. Germline CDR1 is SGHAT and CDR2 is FQDESV (reference sequence). The CDR3 contains 14 residues. Trimming took 5 bases from V and 3 from J; bases not matched to a gene: 2. CDR3 sequence: CASSLGQGDYGYTF. The CDR3 coding sequence is TGTGCCAGCAGCCTGGGACAGGGGGACTATGGCTACACCTTC. Filled out from reference TRBV11-1 and TRBJ1-2, the complete variable domain reads EAEVAQSPRYKITEKSQAVAFWCDPISGHATLYWYRQILGQGPELLVQFQDESVVDDSQLPKDRFSAERLKGVDSTLKIQPAELGDSAMYLCASSLGQGDYGYTFGSGTRLTVV.

The gene calls are TRBV7-8 and TRBJ2-2, with D maybe TRBD1 (5 bases). This CDR3 is 16 amino acids long. Trimming removed 6 bases at V and 0 bases at J, with 14 bases between. The germline gives CDR1 SGHVS, CDR2 FQNEAQ. CDR3: CASSYSRVPNTGELFF. The CDR3, as DNA: TGTGCCAGCAGTTACTCCAGGGTCCCGAACACCGGGGAGCTGTTTTTT.

This clone is a singleton in its sample. The chain uses TRBV7-6 and TRBJ2-5; TRBD1 aligns across 9 bases. Trimming cost V 5 bases and J 3 bases; bases outside gene matches: 4. The CDR3 length is 14 residues. Germline V gene lookup returns CDR1 SGHVS and CDR2 FNYEAQ. CDR3 loop: CASSPRTGEETQYF. CDR3 bases: TGTGCCAGCAGCCCTCGGACAGGGGAAGAGACCCAGTACTTC.

The chain recombines TRBV9 with TRBJ1-3, with TRBD1 matching over 11 bases. The CDR3 is 19 residues long. Germline trimming cut 4 bases from V and 1 base from J; bases unmatched to any gene: 13. Germline V CDR1 and CDR2: SGDLS, YYNGEE. The DNA for the CDR3 is TGTGCCAGCAGCCCAAGGGACAGGGGGACAGTAAGGTCTGGAAACACCATATATTTT. Its translation is CASSPRDRGTVRSGNTIYF. The whole variable domain, remainder taken from reference TRBV9 and TRBJ1-3, is DSGVTQTPKHLITATGQRVTLRCSPRSGDLSVYWYQQSLDQGLQFLIQYYNGEERAKGNILERFSAQQFPDLHSELNLSSLELGDSALYFCASSPRDRGTVRSGNTIYFGEGSWLTVV.

This clone was recorded only once. This rearrangement joins TRBV6-1 to TRBJ2-1; 10 bases map to TRBD2. The germline V gene has CDR1 MNHNS and CDR2 SASEGT. CDR3 length: 16 amino acids. V lost 2 bases to trimming and J lost 2 bases; unmatched junction nucleotides: 3. The CDR3 here is CASSELAGGTYNEQFF. The CDR3 DNA reads as TGTGCCAGCAGTGAATTAGCGGGGGGAACCTACAATGAGCAGTTCTTC.

V usage is TRBV7-6 and J usage is TRBJ1-4, with 7 nucleotides matching TRBD1. The CDR3 runs 14 residues. V lost 5 bases and J lost 7; bases outside the gene matches: 7. From germline, CDR1 is SGHVS and CDR2 FNYEAQ. The CDR3, as DNA: TGTGCCAGCAGCCTCGGGACAGTTAGTGAAAAACTGTTTTTT. Its protein is CASSLGTVSEKLFF. The full variable domain, with the rest looked up from reference TRBV7-6 and TRBJ1-4, is GAGVSQSPRYKVTKRGQDVALRCDPISGHVSLYWYRQALGQGPEFLTYFNYEAQQDKSGLPNDRFSAERPEGSISTLTIQRTEQRDSAMYRCASSLGTVSEKLFFGSGTQLSVL.